The 3 T cell receptor beta chains below come from one sample, sequenced in a study of somatic mutations in cytotoxic T cells in rheumatoid arthritis. The table came from immunoSEQ multiplex PCR; TCRdb's copy has only in-frame clones and leaves some out. Of 6,500 to 9,000 clones detected, around four fifths appear once; the ten largest clones hold roughly 9.7%. What was sequenced was CD8+ T cells sorted from blood. These receptors were obtained from an adult with rheumatoid arthritis.

This clone was detected only a few times. The chain couples TRBV19 to TRBJ2-7; D may be TRBD1 (6 bases). Trimming left V 6 bases short and J 4 bases short, with 13 bases between. The CDR3 is 13 residues long. CDR1 is LNHDA, CDR2 SQIVND, per germline (reference sequence). The chain's CDR3 is CASSSATGYEQYV. The CDR3 nucleotides are TGTGCCAGTAGCTCCGCGACAGGTTACGAGCAGTACGTC.

The chain employs TRBV19 and TRBJ2-5, with TRBD1 matching over 10 bases. Losses at the gene ends were 3 bases for V and 4 bases for J; bases not matched to a gene: 5. Germline CDR1 LNHDA, CDR2 SQIVND (reference sequence). The CDR3 runs to 15 residues. CDR3 loop: CASSMGQGRGETQYF. Here the CDR3 DNA reads TGTGCCAGTAGTATGGGACAGGGGAGAGGAGAGACCCAGTACTTC.

The chain carries TRBV5-1 and TRBJ2-3, with a weak D call TRBD2 (5 bases). V was trimmed by 0 bases and J by 3 bases, leaving 14 bases between them. This CDR3 has 16 residues. Germline assignment: CDR1 SGHRS and CDR2 YFSETQ. CDR3 coding DNA: TGCGCCAGCAGCTTGGGGGATGGGGAGTCGACAGATACGCAGTATTTT. Translation: CASSLGDGESTDTQYF.